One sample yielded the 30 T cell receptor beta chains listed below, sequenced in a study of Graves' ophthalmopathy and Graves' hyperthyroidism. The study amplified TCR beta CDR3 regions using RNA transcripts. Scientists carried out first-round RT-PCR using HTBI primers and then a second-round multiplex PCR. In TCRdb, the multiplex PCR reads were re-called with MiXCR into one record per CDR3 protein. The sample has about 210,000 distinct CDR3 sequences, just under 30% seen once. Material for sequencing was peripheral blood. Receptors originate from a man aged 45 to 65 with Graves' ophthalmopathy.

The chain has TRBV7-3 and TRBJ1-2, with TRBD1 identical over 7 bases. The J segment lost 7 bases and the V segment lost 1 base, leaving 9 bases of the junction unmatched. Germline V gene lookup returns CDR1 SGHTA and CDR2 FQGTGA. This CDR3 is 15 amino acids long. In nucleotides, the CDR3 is TGTGCCAGCAGCTTAATCGCGGGACAGCCAAGTGGCTACACCTTC. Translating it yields CASSLIAGQPSGYTF.

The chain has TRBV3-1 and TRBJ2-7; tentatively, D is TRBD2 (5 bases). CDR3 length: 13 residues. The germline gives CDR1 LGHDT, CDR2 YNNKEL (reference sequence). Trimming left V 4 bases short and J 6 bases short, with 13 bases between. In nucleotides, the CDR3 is TGTGCCAGCAGCCTAATGGACGGGGTCGAGCAGTACTTC. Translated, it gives CASSLMDGVEQYF.

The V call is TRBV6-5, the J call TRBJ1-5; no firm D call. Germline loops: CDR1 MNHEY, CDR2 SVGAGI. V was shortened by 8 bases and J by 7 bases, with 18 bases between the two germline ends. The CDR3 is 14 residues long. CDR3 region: CASGLRTGGQPQHF. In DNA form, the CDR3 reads TGTGCCAGCGGTTTACGGACCGGAGGGCAGCCCCAGCATTTT.

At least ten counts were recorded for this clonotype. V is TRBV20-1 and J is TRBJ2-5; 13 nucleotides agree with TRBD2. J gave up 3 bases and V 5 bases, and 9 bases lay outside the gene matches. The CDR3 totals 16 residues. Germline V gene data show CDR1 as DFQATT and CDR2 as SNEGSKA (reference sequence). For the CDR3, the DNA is TGCAGTGCTTACACATATGGACTAGCGGGAGAAGAGACCCAGTACTTC. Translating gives CSAYTYGLAGEETQYF.

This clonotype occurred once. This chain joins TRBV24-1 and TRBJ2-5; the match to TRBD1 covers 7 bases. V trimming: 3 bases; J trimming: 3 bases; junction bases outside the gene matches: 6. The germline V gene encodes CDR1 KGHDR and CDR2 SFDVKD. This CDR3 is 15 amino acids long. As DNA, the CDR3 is TGTGCCACCAGTGATCCGTCACAGGGGAAAGAGACCCAGTACTTC. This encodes CATSDPSQGKETQYF.

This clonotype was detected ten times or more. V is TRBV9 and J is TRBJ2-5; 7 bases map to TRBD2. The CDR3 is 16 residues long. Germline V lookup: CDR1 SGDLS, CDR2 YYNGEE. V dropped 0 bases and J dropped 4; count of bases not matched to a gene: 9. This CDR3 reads CASSVDAGALRETQYF. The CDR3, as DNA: TGTGCCAGCAGCGTAGATGCGGGAGCACTTAGAGAGACCCAGTACTTC. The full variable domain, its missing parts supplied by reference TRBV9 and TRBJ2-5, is DSGVTQTPKHLITATGQRVTLRCSPRSGDLSVYWYQQSLDQGLQFLIQYYNGEERAKGNILERFSAQQFPDLHSELNLSSLELGDSALYFCASSVDAGALRETQYFGPGTRLLVL.

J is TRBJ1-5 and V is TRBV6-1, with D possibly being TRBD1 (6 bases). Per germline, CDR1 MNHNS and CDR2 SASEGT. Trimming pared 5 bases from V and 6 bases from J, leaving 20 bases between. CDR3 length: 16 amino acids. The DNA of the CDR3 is TGTGCCAGCAGTAGGGGAGGATCTCGGGGGGCTCAGCCCCAGCATTTT. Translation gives CASSRGGSRGAQPQHF.

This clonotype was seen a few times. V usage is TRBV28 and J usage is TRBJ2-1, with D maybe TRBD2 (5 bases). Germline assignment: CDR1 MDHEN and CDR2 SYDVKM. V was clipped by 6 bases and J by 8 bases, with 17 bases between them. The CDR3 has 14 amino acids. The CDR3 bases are TGTGCCAGCAGGCCAATGGGTGGGAGAGATGAGCAGTTCTTC. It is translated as CASRPMGGRDEQFF.

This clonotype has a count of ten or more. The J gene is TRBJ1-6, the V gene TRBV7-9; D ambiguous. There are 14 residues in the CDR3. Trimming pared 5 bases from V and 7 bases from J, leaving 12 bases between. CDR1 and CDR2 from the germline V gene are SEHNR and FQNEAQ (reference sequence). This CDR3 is CASSPGFGNSPLHF. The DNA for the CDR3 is TGTGCCAGCAGCCCGGGGTTTGGGAATTCACCCCTCCACTTT.

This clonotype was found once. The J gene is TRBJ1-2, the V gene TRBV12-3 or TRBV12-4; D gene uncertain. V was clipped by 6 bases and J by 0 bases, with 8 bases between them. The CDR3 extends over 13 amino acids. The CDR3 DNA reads TGTGCCAGCAGCCCCAGAACTAACTATGGCTACACCTTC. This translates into CASSPRTNYGYTF.

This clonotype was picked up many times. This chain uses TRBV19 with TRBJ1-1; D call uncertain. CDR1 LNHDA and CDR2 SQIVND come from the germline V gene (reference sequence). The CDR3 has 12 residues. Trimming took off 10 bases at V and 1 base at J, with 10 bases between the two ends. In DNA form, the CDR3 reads TGTGCCACCCTGGGAACGAACACTGAAGCTTTCTTT. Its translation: CATLGTNTEAFF.

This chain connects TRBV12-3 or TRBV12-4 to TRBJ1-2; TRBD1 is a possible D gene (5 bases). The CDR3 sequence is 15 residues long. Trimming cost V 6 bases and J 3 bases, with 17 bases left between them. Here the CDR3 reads CASSRTREGYYGYTF. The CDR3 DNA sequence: TGTGCCAGCAGCCGGACACGGGAGGGCTACTATGGCTACACCTTC.

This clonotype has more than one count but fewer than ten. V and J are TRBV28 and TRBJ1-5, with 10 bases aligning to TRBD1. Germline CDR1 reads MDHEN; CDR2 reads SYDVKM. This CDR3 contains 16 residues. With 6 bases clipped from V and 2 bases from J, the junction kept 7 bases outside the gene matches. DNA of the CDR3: TGTGCCAGCAGAGGTAGACAGGGGGCTGGCAATCAGCCCCAGCATTTT. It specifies CASRGRQGAGNQPQHF.

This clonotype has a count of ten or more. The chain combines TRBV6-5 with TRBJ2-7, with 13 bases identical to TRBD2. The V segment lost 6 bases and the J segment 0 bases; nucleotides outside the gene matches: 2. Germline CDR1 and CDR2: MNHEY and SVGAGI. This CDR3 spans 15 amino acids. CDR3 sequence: CASRGTSGNSYEQYF. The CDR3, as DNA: TGTGCCAGCAGGGGGACTAGCGGGAACTCCTACGAGCAGTACTTC.

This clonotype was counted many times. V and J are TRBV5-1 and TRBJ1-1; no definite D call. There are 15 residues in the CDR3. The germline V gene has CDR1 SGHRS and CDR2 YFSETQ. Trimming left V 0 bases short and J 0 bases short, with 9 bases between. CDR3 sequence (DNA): TGCGCCAGCAGCTTGGACAGAGATCTGAACACTGAAGCTTTCTTT. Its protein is CASSLDRDLNTEAFF.

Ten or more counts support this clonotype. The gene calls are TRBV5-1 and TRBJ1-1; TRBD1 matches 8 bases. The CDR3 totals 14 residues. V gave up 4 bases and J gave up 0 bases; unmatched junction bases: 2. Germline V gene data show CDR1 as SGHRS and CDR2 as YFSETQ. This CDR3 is CASSVGQVNTEAFF. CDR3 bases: TGCGCCAGCAGCGTGGGACAGGTGAACACTGAAGCTTTCTTT.

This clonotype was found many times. The CDR3 spells CATSRPREEVFTGELFF. The CDR3 DNA sequence: TGTGCCACCAGCAGACCTCGGGAGGAGGTCTTCACCGGGGAGCTGTTTTTT. The chain has TRBV15 and TRBJ2-2; 7 bases agree with TRBD2. V lost 2 bases to trimming and J lost 4 bases; unmatched junction nucleotides: 10. CDR3 length: 17 amino acids. The germline V gene has CDR1 LNHNV and CDR2 YYDKDF (reference sequence).

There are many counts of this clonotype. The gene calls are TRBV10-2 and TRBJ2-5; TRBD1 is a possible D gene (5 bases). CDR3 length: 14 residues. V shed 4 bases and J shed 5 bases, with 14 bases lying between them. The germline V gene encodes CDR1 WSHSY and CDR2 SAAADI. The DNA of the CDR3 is TGCGCCAGCAGTGGTAAGGGGCGCGTGGAGACCCAGTACTTC. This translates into CASSGKGRVETQYF.

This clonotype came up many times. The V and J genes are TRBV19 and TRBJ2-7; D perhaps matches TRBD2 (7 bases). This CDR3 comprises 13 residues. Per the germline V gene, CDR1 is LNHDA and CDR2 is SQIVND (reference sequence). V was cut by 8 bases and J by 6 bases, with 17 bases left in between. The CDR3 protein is CASEGEGVSEQYF. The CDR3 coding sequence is TGTGCCAGTGAGGGGGAGGGAGTCTCCGAGCAGTACTTC.

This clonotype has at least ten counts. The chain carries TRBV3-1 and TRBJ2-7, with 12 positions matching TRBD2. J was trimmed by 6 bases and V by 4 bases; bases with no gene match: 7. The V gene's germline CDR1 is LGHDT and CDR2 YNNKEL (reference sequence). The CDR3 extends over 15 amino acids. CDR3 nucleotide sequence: TGTGCCAGCAGCCTACGACTAGCGGGAGTGATCGAGCAGTACTTC. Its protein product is CASSLRLAGVIEQYF.

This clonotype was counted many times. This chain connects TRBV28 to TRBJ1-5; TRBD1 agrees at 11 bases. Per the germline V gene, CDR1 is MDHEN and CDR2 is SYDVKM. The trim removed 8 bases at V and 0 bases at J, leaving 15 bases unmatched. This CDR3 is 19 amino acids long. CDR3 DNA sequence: TGTGCCAGCCACAACGCCTGGGACAGGGGGATTTATAGCAATCAGCCCCAGCATTTT. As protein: CASHNAWDRGIYSNQPQHF.

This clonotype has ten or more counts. DNA for the CDR3: TGTGCCAGCAGTTCTAGTGGGACTCTAATTTCTGGGGCCAACGTCCTGACTTTC. Its protein product is CASSSSGTLISGANVLTF. The chain combines TRBV12-3 or TRBV12-4 with TRBJ2-6, with D possibly matching TRBD2 (6 bases). The CDR3 contains 18 residues. The ends were cut back, 4 bases at V and 1 base at J, with 17 bases in the middle.

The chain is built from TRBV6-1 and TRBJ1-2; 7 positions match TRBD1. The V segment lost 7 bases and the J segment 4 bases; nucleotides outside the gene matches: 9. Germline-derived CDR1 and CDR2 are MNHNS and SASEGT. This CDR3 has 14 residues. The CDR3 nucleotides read TGTGCCAGCAACACAGGGGCACGAGTCTATGGCTACACCTTC. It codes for CASNTGARVYGYTF.

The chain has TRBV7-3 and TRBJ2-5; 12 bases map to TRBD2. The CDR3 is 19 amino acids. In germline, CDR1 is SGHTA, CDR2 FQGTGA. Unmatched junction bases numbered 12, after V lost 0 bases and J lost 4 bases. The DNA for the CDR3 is TGTGCCAGCAGCTTAACTAAGTCGGCTAGCGGGAGGGCCGTAGAGACCCAGTACTTC. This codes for CASSLTKSASGRAVETQYF.

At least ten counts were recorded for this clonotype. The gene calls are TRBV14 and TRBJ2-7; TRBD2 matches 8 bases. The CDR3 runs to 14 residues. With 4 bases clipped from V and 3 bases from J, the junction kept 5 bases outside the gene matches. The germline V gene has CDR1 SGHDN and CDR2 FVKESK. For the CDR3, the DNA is TGTGCCAGCAGCCGACGGACTAGCATCTACGAGCAGTACTTC. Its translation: CASSRRTSIYEQYF.

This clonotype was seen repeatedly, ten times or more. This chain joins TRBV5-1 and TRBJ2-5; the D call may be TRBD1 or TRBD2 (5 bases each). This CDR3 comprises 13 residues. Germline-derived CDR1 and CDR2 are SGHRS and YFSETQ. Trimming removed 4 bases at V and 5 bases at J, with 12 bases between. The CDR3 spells CASSPWGSETQYF. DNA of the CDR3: TGCGCCAGCAGCCCCTGGGGGTCGGAGACCCAGTACTTC.

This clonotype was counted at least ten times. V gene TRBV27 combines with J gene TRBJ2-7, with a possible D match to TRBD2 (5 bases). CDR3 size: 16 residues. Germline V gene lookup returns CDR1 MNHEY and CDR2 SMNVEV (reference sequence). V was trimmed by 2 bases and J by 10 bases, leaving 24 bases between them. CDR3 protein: CASSLKPGGSGAEQYF. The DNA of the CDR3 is TGTGCCAGCAGTTTAAAACCAGGAGGATCCGGCGCCGAACAGTACTTC.

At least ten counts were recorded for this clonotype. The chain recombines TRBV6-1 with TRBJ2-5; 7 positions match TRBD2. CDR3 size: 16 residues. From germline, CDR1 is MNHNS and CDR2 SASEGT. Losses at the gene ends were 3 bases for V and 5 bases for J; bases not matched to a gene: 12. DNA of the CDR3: TGTGCCAGCAGTGAGGGGTGGGAGGGCCTCGGGGAGACCCAGTACTTC. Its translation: CASSEGWEGLGETQYF.

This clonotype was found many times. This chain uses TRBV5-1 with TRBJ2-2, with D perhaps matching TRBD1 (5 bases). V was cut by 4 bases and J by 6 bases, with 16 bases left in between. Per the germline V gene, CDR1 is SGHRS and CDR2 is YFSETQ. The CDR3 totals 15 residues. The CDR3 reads CASSDEVTGSGELFF. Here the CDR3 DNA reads TGCGCCAGCAGCGACGAAGTTACAGGATCCGGGGAGCTGTTTTTT.

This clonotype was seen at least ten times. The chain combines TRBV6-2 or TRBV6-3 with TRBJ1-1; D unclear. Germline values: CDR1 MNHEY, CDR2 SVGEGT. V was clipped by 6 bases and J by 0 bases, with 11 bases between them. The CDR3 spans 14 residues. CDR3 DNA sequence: TGTGCCAGCAGCTATGGCCTGATGAACACTGAAGCTTTCTTT. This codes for CASSYGLMNTEAFF.